A single sample is the source of the 4 T cell receptor beta chains below, sequenced in a study of untreated major depressive disorder. TCRdb keeps only in-frame clones here, not all; method: immunoSEQ multiplex PCR. This repertoire shows tens of thousands of clones, about 90% found once; its top ten account for 5.1%. Input material: CD4+ T cells from PBMCs. The origin of the receptors is a woman aged 25 to 45 in good health.

The chain recombines TRBV30 with TRBJ2-1; D ambiguous. Germline V CDR1 and CDR2: GTSNPN, SVGIG (reference sequence). This CDR3 is built from 13 residues. Trimming took 2 bases from V and 5 from J, leaving 10 bases between them. The CDR3 spells CAWSHSQNNEQFF. As DNA, the CDR3 is TGTGCCTGGAGTCACAGCCAGAACAATGAGCAGTTCTTC.

A single count supports this clone. The chain couples TRBV5-5 to TRBJ2-7; TRBD1 aligns across 7 bases. The CDR3 runs to 15 residues. Germline values: CDR1 SGHKS, CDR2 YYEKEE (reference sequence). V was pared by 2 bases and J by 0 bases, with 5 bases of the junction left unmatched. Here the CDR3 reads CASSFLRDSSYEQYF. CDR3 nucleotide sequence: TGTGCCAGCAGCTTCTTACGGGACAGCTCCTACGAGCAGTACTTC.

This clone was seen more than once but under ten times. This chain connects TRBV6-5 to TRBJ2-1; 10 bases line up with TRBD2. The CDR3 is 16 amino acids. V was clipped by 0 bases and J by 5 bases; unmatched bases: 4. Looked up from germline, CDR1 is MNHEY and CDR2 is SVGAGI. The CDR3 nucleotides are TGTGCCAGCAGTTACTCCTCTAGCGGGGGTGACAATGAGCAGTTCTTC. Translated: CASSYSSSGGDNEQFF.

This clone came up a few times. V usage is TRBV4-3 and J usage is TRBJ1-4; D uncertain. CDR1 and CDR2 (germline): LGHNA, YSLEER. V lost 0 bases and J 12 bases, leaving 11 bases between the germline ends. The CDR3 is 13 amino acids. The DNA of the CDR3 is TGCGCCAGCAGCCAAGATTTGCGCGACGAACTGTTTTTT. It yields the protein CASSQDLRDELFF.